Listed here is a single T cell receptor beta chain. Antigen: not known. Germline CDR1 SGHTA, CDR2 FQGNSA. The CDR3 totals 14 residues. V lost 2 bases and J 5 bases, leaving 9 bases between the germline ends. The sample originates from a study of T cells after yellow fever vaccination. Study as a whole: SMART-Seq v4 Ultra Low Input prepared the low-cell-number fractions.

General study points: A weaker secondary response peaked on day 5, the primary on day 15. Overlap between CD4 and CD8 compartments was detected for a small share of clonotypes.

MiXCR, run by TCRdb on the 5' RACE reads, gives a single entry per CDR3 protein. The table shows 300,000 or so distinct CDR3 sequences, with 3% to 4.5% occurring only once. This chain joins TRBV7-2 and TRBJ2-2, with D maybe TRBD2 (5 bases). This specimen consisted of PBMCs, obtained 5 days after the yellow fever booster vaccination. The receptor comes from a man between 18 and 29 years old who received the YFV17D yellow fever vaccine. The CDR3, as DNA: TGTGCCAGCAGCTTATATCCGGGAACCGGGGAGCTGTTTTTT. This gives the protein CASSLYPGTGELFF.